The 3 T cell receptor beta chains below all came from one sample that was sequenced in a study of blood T cell repertoires in COVID-19. Repertoires were generated with immunoSEQ multiplex PCR, while TCRdb's copy carries only in-frame clones and drops some. Among under 350,000 clones, 85% to 90% were seen once, and the ten largest hold approximately 4.2%. Sequencing was done on a sample of peripheral blood. These receptors were taken from a man aged 35 to 55 with acute or convalescent COVID-19.

The rearrangement uses TRBV9 and TRBJ1-6; possible D gene TRBD1, 6 bases. V gave up 3 bases and J gave up 6 bases, with 10 bases separating them. Germline V gene sequence: CDR1 SGDLS, CDR2 YYNGEE. This CDR3 has 14 residues. The CDR3 spells CASSGGHFNSPLHF. The DNA of the CDR3 is TGTGCCAGCAGCGGGGGACACTTTAATTCACCCCTCCACTTT.

Points on this clone: This sample also contains other DNA sequences that code for the same CDR3. The gene calls are TRBV27 and TRBJ1-2; no clear D. Looked up from germline, CDR1 is MNHEY and CDR2 is SMNVEV (reference sequence). The CDR3 consists of 13 residues. Trimming removed 3 bases from V and 5 bases from J, with 10 bases in between. The CDR3 protein is CASSLTRGYGYTF. The CDR3 region has the DNA TGTGCCAGCAGTTTGACCCGAGGGTATGGCTACACCTTC.

The genes are TRBV12-3 or TRBV12-4 and TRBJ2-1; no firm D call. V lost 6 bases, J lost 0 bases, and 6 bases lay in between. This CDR3 is 13 amino acids long. The CDR3 nucleotides are TGTGCCAGCAGGTTCAGCTCCTACAATGAGCAGTTCTTC. The encoded protein is CASRFSSYNEQFF.